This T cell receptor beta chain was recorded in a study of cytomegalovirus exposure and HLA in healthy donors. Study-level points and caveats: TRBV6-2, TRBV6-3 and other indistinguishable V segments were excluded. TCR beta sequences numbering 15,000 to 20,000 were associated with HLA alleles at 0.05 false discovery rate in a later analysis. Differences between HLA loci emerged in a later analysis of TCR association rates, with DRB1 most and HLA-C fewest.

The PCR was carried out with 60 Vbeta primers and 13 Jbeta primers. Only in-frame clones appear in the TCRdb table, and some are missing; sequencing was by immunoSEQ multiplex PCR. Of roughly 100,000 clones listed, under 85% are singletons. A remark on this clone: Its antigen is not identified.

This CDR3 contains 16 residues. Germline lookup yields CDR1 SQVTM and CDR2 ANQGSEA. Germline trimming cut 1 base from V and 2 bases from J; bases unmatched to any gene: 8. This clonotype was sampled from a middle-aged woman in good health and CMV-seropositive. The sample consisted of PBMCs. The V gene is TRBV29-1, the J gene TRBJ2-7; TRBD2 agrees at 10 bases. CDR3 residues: CSVEVWASGSTYEQYF. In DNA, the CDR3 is TGCAGCGTTGAAGTTTGGGCTAGCGGGAGCACCTACGAGCAGTACTTC.